The entry that follows covers one TCR beta chain sequence. Its specificity is unknown. Every bit of the isolated RNA underwent reverse transcription, so sequencing read expressed TCRB transcripts. The assay was immunoSEQ multiplex PCR, and TCRdb's table has in-frame clones only and misses some. This table has 600,000 to 750,000 clones, 9.5% to 15% appearing once. There are 15 residues in the CDR3. V lost 3 bases and J lost 3, with 13 bases in between. Germline-derived CDR1 and CDR2 are SGHTA and FQGNSA. These data are taken from a study of beta chain features in type 1 diabetes. Points from the study as a whole: Moderate yet significant TCRB CDR3 shortening was seen in Type 1 diabetes patients in all four CD4+ subsets. TCRB repertoires of naive, central memory and Treg cells appeared more similar among patients than among healthy donors.

The chain couples TRBV7-2 to TRBJ2-3, with a possible D match to TRBD2 (6 bases). Material for sequencing was naive CD4+ T cells from blood. This TCR derives from a man aged 25 to 40 with type 1 diabetes. The CDR3 coding sequence is TGTGCCAGCAGCTTTACTGAGGGGAGGACAGATACGCAGTATTTT. Translation: CASSFTEGRTDTQYF.